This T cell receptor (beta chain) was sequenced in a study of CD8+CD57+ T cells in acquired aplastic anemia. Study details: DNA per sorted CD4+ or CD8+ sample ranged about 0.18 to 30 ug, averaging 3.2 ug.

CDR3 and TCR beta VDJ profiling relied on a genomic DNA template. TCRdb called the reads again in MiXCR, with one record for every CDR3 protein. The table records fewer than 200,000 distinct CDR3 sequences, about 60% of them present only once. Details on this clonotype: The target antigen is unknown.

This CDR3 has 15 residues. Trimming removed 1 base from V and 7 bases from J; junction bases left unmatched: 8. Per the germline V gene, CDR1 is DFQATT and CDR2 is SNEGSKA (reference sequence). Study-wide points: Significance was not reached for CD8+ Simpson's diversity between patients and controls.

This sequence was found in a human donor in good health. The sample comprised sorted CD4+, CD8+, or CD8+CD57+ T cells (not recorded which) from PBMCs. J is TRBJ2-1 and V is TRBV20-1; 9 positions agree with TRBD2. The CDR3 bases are TGCAGTGCTAGAGTACCGGGACTAGCTCCGAATGAGCAGTTCTTC. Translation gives CSARVPGLAPNEQFF.